This T cell receptor (beta chain) was captured in a study of T cells in Graves' hyperthyroidism and ophthalmopathy. General observations from the study: Model output signaled ophthalmopathy a median around 6.9 months ahead of onset. Blood also contained most expanded thyroid clonotypes above 0.001.

The PBMCs studied were ones that came from roughly 9.4 ml fresh peripheral blood. This clonotype was recorded many times. Its target is not known. Regions amplified from RNA transcripts were the TCR beta CDR3 regions. The study used the HTBI primer set for a first-round RT-PCR of the TCR CDR3. TCRdb called the multiplex PCR reads again in MiXCR, with one record for every CDR3 protein. Of around 490,000 distinct CDR3 sequences listed, about 20% are singletons. Sequencing was done on a sample of blood. The receptor was derived from a man in his forties or fifties with Graves' ophthalmopathy.

The CDR3 DNA reads TGTGCCAGCAGCCCCTTGACAGGGGTCACAGATACGCAGTATTTT. Encoded protein: CASSPLTGVTDTQYF. The chain combines TRBV7-9 with TRBJ2-3; TRBD1 matches 8 bases. The CDR3 spans 15 residues. CDR1 and CDR2 from the germline V gene are SEHNR and FQNEAQ (reference sequence). V lost 5 bases, J lost 2 bases, and 6 bases stayed unmatched.